Given below is one TCR beta chain in context. The data are from a study of blood T cell repertoires in COVID-19. About the study: The United States, Italy and Spain provided the acute and convalescent COVID-19 samples.

Original analysis: Amplification of reference gene primers provided the estimated nucleated cell counts. Clones were sequenced by immunoSEQ multiplex PCR, and TCRdb holds only the in-frame ones, with some missing. Clone size and the V and J calls come from that table; the DNA yielded D and trimming. Of a few hundred thousand clones listed, roughly 89% are singletons. A COVID-19 case had been met by exposed participants during the 2 weeks before study entry. This CDR3 has 16 residues. Germline lookup yields CDR1 SNHLY and CDR2 FYNNEI. After removal of 4 bases from V and 4 bases from J, the junction contained 9 bases not matched to a gene.

The clonotype comes from a woman in her forties or fifties who had been exposed to COVID-19. J is TRBJ1-2 and V is TRBV2; TRBD1 aligns across 10 bases. Sequences were obtained from PBMCs or T cells enriched from blood (not recorded which). CDR3 protein: CASSGPRTGGLYGYTF. In DNA form, the CDR3 reads TGTGCCAGCAGTGGGCCCCGGACAGGGGGACTCTATGGCTACACCTTC.